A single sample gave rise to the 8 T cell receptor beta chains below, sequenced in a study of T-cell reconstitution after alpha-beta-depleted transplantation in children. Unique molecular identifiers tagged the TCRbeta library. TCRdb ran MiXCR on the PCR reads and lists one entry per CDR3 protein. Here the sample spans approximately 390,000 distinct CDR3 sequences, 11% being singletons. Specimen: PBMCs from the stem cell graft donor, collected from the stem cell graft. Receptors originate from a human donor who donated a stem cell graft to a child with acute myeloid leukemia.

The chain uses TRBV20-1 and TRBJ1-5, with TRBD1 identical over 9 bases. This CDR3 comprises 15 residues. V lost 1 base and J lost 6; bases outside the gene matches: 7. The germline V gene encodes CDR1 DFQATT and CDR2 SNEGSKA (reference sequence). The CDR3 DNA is TGCAGTGCTAGAGTTTCGGGACAGGGTAGTCAGCCCCAGCATTTT. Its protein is CSARVSGQGSQPQHF.

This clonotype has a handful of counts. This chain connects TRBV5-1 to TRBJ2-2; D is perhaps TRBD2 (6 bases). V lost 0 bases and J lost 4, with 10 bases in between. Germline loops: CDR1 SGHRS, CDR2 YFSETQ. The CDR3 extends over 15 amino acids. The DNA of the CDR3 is TGCGCCAGCAGCTTGGGCGGAGGGGCCACCGGGGAGCTGTTTTTT. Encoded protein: CASSLGGGATGELFF.

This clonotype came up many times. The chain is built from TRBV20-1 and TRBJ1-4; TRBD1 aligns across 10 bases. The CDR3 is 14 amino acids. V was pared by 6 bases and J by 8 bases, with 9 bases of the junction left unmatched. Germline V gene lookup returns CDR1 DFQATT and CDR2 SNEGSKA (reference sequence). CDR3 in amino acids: CSAARDRGVEKLFF. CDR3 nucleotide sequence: TGCAGTGCCGCCCGGGACAGGGGTGTGGAAAAACTGTTTTTT.

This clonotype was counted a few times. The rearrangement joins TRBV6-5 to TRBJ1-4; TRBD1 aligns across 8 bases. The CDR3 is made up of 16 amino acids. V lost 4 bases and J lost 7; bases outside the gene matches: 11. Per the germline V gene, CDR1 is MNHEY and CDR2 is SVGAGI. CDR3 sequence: CASSSLRTGPGEKLFF. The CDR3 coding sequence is TGTGCCAGCAGTTCCTTACGGACAGGGCCGGGTGAAAAACTGTTTTTT.

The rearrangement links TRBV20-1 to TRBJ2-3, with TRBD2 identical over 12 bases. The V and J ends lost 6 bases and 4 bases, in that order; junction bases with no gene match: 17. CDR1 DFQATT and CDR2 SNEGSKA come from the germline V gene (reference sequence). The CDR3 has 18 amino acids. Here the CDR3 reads CSALYASGRGLAADTQYF. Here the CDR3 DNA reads TGCAGTGCCCTTTATGCTAGCGGGAGGGGATTAGCGGCAGATACGCAGTATTTT.

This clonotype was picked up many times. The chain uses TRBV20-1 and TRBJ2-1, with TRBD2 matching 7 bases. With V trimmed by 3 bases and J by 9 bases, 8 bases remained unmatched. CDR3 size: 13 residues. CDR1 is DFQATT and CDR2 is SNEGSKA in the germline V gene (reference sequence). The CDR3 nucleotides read TGCAGTGCTAGGACGGGGGGAGATGGTGAGCAGTTCTTC. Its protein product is CSARTGGDGEQFF.

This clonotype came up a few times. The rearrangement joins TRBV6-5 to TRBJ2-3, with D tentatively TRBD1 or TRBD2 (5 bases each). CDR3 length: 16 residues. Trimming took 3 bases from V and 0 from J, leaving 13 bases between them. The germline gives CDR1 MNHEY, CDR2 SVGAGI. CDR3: CASSYEGRTSTDTQYF. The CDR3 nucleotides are TGTGCCAGCAGTTATGAGGGACGCACTAGCACAGATACGCAGTATTTT.

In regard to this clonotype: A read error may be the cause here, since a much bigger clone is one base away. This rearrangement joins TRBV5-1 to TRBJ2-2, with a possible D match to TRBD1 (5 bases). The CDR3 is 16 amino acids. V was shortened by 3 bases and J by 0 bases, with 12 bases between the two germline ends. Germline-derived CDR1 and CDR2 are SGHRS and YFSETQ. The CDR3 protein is CASSSAGRSNTGELFF. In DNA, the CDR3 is TGCGCCAGCAGCTCCGCAGGGCGTTCGAACACCGGGGAGCTGTTTTTT.